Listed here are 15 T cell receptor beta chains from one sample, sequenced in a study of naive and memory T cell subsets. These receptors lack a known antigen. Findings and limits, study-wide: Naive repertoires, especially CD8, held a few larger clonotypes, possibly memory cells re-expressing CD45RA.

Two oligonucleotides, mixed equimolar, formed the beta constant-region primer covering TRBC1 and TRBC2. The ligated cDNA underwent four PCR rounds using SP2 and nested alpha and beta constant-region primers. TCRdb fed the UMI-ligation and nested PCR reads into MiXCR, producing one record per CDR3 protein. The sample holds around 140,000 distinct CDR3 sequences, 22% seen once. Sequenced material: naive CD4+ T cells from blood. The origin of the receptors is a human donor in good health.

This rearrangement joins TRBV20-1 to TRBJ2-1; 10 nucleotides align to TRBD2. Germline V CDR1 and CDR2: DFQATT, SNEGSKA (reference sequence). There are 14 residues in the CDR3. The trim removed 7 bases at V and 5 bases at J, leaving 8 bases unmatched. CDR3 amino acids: CSVFGTSANNEQFF. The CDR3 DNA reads TGCAGTGTGTTCGGGACTAGCGCTAACAATGAGCAGTTCTTC.

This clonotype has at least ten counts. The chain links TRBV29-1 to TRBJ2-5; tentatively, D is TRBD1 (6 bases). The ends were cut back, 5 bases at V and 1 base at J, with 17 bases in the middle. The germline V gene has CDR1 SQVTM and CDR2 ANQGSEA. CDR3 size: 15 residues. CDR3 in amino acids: CSVRLYRDTQETQYF. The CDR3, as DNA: TGCAGCGTTCGTCTTTACCGGGACACCCAAGAGACCCAGTACTTC.

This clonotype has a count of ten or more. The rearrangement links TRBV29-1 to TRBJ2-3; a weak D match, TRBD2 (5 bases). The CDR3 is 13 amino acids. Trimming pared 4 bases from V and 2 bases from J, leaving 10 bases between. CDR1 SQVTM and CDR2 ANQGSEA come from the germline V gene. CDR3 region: CSVAGFHTDTQYF. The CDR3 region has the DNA TGCAGCGTTGCGGGATTCCACACAGATACGCAGTATTTT.

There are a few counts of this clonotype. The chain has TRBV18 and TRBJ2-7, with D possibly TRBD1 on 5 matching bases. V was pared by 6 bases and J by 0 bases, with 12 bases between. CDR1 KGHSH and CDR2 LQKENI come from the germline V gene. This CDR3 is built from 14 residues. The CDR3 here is CASSQGAGSYEQYF. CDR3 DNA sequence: TGTGCCAGCTCCCAAGGGGCAGGCTCCTACGAGCAGTACTTC.

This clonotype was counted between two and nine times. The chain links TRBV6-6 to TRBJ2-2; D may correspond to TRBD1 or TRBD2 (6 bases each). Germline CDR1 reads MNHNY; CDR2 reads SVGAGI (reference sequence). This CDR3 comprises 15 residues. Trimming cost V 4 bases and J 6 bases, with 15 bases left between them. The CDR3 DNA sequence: TGTGCCAGCAGTTTTGGGGGGCGCTCCCCCGGGGAGCTGTTTTTT. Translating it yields CASSFGGRSPGELFF.

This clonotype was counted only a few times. In DNA, the CDR3 is TGTGCCAGCAACACCCGGGGTTTTTCCTACGAGCAGTACTTC. It encodes CASNTRGFSYEQYF. V usage is TRBV12-3 or TRBV12-4 and J usage is TRBJ2-7; possibly TRBD2 for D (5 bases). The CDR3 contains 14 residues. Trimming cost V 7 bases and J 1 base, with 14 bases left between them.

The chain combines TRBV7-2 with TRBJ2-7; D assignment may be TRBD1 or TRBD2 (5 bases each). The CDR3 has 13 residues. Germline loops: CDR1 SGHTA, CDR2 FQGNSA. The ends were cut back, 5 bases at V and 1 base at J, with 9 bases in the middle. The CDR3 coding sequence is TGTGCCAGCAGCGCCGGGGCTTCCTACGAGCAGTACTTC. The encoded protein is CASSAGASYEQYF.

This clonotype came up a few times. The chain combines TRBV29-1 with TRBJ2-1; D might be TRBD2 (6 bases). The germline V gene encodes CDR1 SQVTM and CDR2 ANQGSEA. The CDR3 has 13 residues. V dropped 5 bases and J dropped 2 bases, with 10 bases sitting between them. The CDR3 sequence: CSVRRGTYNEQFF. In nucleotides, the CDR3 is TGCAGCGTTCGGAGGGGCACCTACAATGAGCAGTTCTTC.

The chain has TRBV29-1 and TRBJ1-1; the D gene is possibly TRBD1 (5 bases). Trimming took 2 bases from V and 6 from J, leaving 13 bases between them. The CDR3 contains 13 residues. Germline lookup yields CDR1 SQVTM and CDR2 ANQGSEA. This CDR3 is CSVERGRSAEAFF. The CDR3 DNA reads TGCAGCGTTGAACGGGGGAGGTCCGCTGAAGCTTTCTTT. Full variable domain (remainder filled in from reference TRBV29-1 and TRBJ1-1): SAVISQKPSRDICQRGTSLTIQCQVDSQVTMMFWYRQQPGQSLTLIATANQGSEATYESGFVIDKFPISRPNLTFSTLTVSNMSPEDSSIYLCSVERGRSAEAFFGQGTRLTVV.

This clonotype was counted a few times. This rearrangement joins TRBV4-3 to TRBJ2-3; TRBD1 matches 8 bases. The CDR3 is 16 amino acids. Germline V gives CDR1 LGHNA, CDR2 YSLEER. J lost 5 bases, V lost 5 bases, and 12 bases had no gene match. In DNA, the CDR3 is TGCGCCAGCAGCAAAGGACAGGGCCGTATGGGAGATACGCAGTATTTT. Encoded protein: CASSKGQGRMGDTQYF.

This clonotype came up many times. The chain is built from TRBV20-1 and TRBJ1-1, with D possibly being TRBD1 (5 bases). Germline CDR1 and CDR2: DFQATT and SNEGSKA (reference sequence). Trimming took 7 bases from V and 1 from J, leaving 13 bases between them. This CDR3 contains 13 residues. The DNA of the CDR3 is TGCAGTGTTCCCCGTGGGGCGAACACTGAAGCTTTCTTT. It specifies CSVPRGANTEAFF.

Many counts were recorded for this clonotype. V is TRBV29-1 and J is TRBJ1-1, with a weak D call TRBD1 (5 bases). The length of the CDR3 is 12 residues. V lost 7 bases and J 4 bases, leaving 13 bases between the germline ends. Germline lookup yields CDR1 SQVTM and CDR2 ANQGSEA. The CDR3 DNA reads TGCAGCGCCGTGGTAACAGGCACTGAAGCTTTCTTT. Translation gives CSAVVTGTEAFF.

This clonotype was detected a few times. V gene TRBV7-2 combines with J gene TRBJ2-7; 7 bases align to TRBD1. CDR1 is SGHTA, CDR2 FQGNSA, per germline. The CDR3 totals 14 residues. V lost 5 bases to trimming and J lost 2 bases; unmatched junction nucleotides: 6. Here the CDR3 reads CASSTWDSTYEQYF. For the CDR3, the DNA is TGTGCCAGCAGCACGTGGGACAGCACCTACGAGCAGTACTTC.

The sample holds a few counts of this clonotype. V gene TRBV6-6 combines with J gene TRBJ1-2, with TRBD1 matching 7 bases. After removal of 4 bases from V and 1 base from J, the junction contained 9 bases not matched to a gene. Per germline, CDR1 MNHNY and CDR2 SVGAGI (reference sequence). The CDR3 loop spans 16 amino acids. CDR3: CASSSIRDRINYGYTF. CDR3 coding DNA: TGTGCCAGCAGTTCGATTCGGGACAGAATTAACTATGGCTACACCTTC.

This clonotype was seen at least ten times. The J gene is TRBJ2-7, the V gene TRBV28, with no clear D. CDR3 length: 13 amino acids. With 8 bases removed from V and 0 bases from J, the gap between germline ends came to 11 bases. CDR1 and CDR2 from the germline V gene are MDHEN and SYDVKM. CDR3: CASEKVNSYEQYF. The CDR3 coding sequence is TGTGCCAGCGAGAAGGTCAACTCCTACGAGCAGTACTTC.